Listed below are T cell receptor beta chains from one sample, sequenced in a study of cytomegalovirus exposure and HLA in healthy donors. Method: immunoSEQ multiplex PCR; TCRdb's copy keeps in-frame clones and lacks some. The repertoire holds 120,000 or so clones, around 76% seen once, with roughly an eighth in the top ten. Sequences were obtained from PBMCs. The receptor source for this set is a man aged 25 to 40 in good health and CMV-seropositive. Each CDR3 is given with its conserved first and last residue. A D gene is named only where the DNA matches it firmly. Only some rows state a clone size, as once, few, many or a class for expanded clones.

14,TRBV11-3,NA,TRBJ1-1,NA,CASSRDSWSPEAFF,TGTGCCAGCAGCCGGGACTCCTGGAGTCCTGAAGCTTTCTTT
14,TRBV30,NA,TRBJ1-4,NA,CAWSVGQATEKLFF,TGTGCCTGGAGTGTCGGCCAGGCAACTGAAAAACTGTTTTTT
15,TRBV9,TRBD2,TRBJ2-1,NA,CASSGSGGEYNEQFF,TGTGCCAGCAGCGGTAGCGGGGGGGAATACAATGAGCAGTTCTTC
16,TRBV14,TRBD2,TRBJ2-1,few,CASSLTSGGPYNEQFF,TGTGCCAGCAGCCTGACTAGCGGGGGACCCTACAATGAGCAGTTCTTC
16,TRBV7-8,TRBD1,TRBJ2-7,NA,CASSPWDRGMVHEQYF,TGTGCCAGCAGCCCCTGGGACAGGGGGATGGTGCACGAGCAGTACTTC
15,TRBV7-9,NA,TRBJ1-5,few,CASSLDGHRNQPQHF,TGTGCCAGCAGCTTAGATGGACACCGCAATCAGCCCCAGCATTTT
15,TRBV9,NA,TRBJ2-3,NA,CASNVDINPTDTQYF,TGTGCCAGCAACGTGGACATCAACCCCACAGATACGCAGTATTTT
15,TRBV6-1,NA,TRBJ1-4,NA,CASSEGLATNEKLFF,TGTGCCAGCAGTGAGGGGCTCGCAACTAATGAAAAACTGTTTTTT
13,TRBV5-5,TRBD2,TRBJ2-7,NA,CASSQTSVYEQYF,TGTGCCAGCAGCCAAACTAGCGTCTACGAGCAGTACTTC
12,TRBV29-1,NA,TRBJ2-7,NA,CSVRGGPYEQYF,TGCAGCGTCCGCGGGGGCCCTTACGAGCAGTACTTC
15,TRBV6-5,TRBD1,TRBJ2-3,NA,CASSPGQGTPDTQYF,TGTGCCAGCAGTCCGGGACAGGGGACTCCAGATACGCAGTATTTT
15,TRBV9,TRBD1,TRBJ1-1,NA,CASSVEGQGGTEAFF,TGTGCCAGCAGCGTAGAAGGACAGGGGGGGACTGAAGCTTTCTTT
15,TRBV5-5,TRBD1,TRBJ1-2,NA,CASSSRTGDDYGYTF,TGTGCCAGCAGCTCTAGGACAGGGGACGACTATGGCTACACCTTC
15,TRBV5-8,TRBD2,TRBJ2-7,NA,CASSPSGGFMYEQYF,TGTGCCAGCAGCCCTAGCGGGGGGTTTATGTACGAGCAGTACTTC
16,TRBV27,TRBD1,TRBJ2-7,NA,CASSPRQGANSYEQYF,TGTGCCAGCAGTCCTAGACAGGGGGCGAATTCCTACGAGCAGTACTTC
11,TRBV28,NA,TRBJ2-7,NA,CASPDPYEQYF,TGTGCCAGCCCAGATCCCTACGAGCAGTACTTC
17,TRBV7-2,NA,TRBJ1-3,NA,CASSLAHSGYSGNTIYF,TGTGCCAGCAGCTTAGCGCACAGTGGGTACTCTGGAAACACCATATATTTT
15,TRBV4-3,NA,TRBJ2-3,NA,CASSSSELSTDTQYF,TGCGCCAGCTCATCTAGCGAACTTAGCACAGATACGCAGTATTTT
15,TRBV7-2,NA,TRBJ1-3,NA,CASSSTGGSGNTIYF,TGTGCCAGCAGCTCTACGGGGGGGTCTGGAAACACCATATATTTT
13,TRBV27,TRBD2,TRBJ2-1,once,CASRGSGDNEQFF,TGTGCCAGCAGGGGTAGCGGGGATAATGAGCAGTTCTTC
17,TRBV4-3,NA,TRBJ2-7,NA,CASSPFVAGGTTDEQYF,TGCGCCAGCAGCCCCTTTGTGGCCGGGGGTACTACCGACGAGCAGTACTTC
12,TRBV6-1,NA,TRBJ1-1,once,CASSRTVTEAFF,TGTGCCAGCAGTAGGACAGTCACTGAAGCTTTCTTT
13,TRBV10-2,NA,TRBJ2-5,NA,CASSPLFGGTQYF,TGCGCCAGCAGCCCTCTCTTTGGCGGGACCCAGTACTTC
16,TRBV6-6,TRBD2,TRBJ2-3,NA,CASSLSGGPSTDTQYF,TGTGCCAGCAGTCTCAGCGGGGGGCCTAGCACAGATACGCAGTATTTT
15,TRBV6-5,TRBD2,TRBJ2-3,NA,CATHPPGGSTDTQYF,TGTGCCACCCACCCCCCGGGGGGTAGCACAGATACGCAGTATTTT
16,TRBV7-9,NA,TRBJ1-2,NA,CASSLFSGGGDYGYTF,TGTGCCAGCAGCTTATTTTCGGGAGGAGGTGACTATGGCTACACCTTC
17,TRBV5-6,TRBD2,TRBJ2-7,NA,CASSLPFSGLATYEQYF,TGTGCCAGCAGCCTGCCTTTTTCCGGACTAGCGACCTACGAGCAGTACTTC
13,TRBV7-9,NA,TRBJ2-7,NA,CASSQPGGLEQYF,TGTGCCAGCAGCCAACCGGGGGGCCTCGAGCAGTACTTC
16,TRBV19,TRBD2,TRBJ2-7,NA,CASSSPTSGASYEQYF,TGTGCCAGTAGTTCTCCTACTAGCGGGGCCTCCTACGAGCAGTACTTC
17,TRBV12-5,NA,TRBJ2-1,NA,CASGLVQGTSSYNEQFF,TGTGCTAGTGGTTTGGTACAAGGGACATCCTCCTACAATGAGCAGTTCTTC
13,TRBV27,NA,TRBJ2-7,NA,CASSLGQTYEQYF,TGTGCCAGCAGTTTAGGACAGACCTACGAGCAGTACTTC
14,TRBV5-1,NA,TRBJ1-1,NA,CASSLARGNTEASF,TGCGCCAGCAGCTTGGCCCGGGGAAACACTGAAGCTTCCTTT
14,TRBV10-3,TRBD1,TRBJ1-4,once,CAIRGDRGNEKLFF,TGTGCCATCAGAGGGGACAGGGGAAATGAAAAACTGTTTTTT
16,TRBV19,NA,TRBJ2-5,NA,CASSRLVGASTETQYF,TGTGCCAGTAGTAGACTGGTAGGGGCCTCCACGGAGACCCAGTACTTC
15,TRBV4-3,TRBD1,TRBJ1-6,once,CASSQEVGQNSPLHF,TGCGCCAGCAGCCAGGAGGTGGGACAGAATTCACCCCTCCACTTT